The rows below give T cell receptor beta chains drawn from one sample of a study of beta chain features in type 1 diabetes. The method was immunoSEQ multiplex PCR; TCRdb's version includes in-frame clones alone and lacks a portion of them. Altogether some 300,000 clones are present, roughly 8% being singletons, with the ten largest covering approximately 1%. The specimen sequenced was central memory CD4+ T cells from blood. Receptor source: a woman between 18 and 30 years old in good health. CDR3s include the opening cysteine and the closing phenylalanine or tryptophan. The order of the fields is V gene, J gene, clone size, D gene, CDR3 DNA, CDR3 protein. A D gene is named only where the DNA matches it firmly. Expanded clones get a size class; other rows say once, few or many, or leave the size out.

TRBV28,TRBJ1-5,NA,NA,NA,CASSSSDQPQHF
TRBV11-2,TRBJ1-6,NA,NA,TGTGCCAGCAGCAACGCAGGAAATTCACCCCTCCACTTT,CASSNAGNSPLHF
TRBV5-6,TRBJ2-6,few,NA,TGTGCCAGCAGCTCTATGACCGCTGGGGCCAACGTCCTGACTTTC,CASSSMTAGANVLTF
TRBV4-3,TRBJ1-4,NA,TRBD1,TGCGCCAGCAGCCAAGGGACAGGGTTCCAAAAACTGTTTTTT,CASSQGTGFQKLFF
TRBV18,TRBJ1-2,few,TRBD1,TGTGCCAGCTCACCGGACAGGGAGATCTATGGCTACACCTTC,CASSPDREIYGYTF
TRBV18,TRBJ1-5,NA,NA,TGTGCCAGCTCAATGGGGTTGGGAGATCAGCCCCAGCATTTT,CASSMGLGDQPQHF
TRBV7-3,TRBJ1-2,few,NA,TGTGCCAGCAGTTCCGACCCCAGAGAAGGCTACACCTTC,CASSSDPREGYTF
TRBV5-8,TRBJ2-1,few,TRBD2,TGTGCCAGCAGCTCCGGGGGGGATGAGCAGTTCTTC,CASSSGGDEQFF
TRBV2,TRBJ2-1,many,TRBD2,TGTGCCAGTTTCTCCGAGCGGGGAGGCGTCAATGAGCAGTTCTTC,CASFSERGGVNEQFF
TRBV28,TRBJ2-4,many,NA,TGTGCCAGCAGTTACCGGCGGCAGGGACCAAACATTCAGTACTTC,CASSYRRQGPNIQYF
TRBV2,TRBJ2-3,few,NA,TGTGCCAGCAGTGAAATACGAGGAAATACGCAGTATTTT,CASSEIRGNTQYF
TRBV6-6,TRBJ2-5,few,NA,TGTGCCAGCAGTCGCCAAGAGACCCAGTACTTC,CASSRQETQYF
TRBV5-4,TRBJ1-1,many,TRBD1,TGTGCCAGCAGCACGGACAGGGCCCCTGAAGCTTTCTTT,CASSTDRAPEAFF
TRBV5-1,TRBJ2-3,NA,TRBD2,TGCGCCAGCAGCTTGACTAGCGGGAAAGGGACAGATACGCAGTATTTT,CASSLTSGKGTDTQYF
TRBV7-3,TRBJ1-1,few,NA,TGTGCCAGCAGCCTACCACAGGGCGCAGTGAACACTGAAGCTTTCTTT,CASSLPQGAVNTEAFF
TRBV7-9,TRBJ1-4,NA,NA,TGTGCCAGCAGCGTAGAACAGGGAGGAAAACTGTTTTTT,CASSVEQGGKLFF
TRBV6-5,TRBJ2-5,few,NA,TGTGCCAGCAGTTACTCGATTAGAAGGGGGTATGAGACCCAGTACTTC,CASSYSIRRGYETQYF
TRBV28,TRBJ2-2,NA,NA,TGTGCCAGCAGTTTCTTTGTGAGGACGAACACCGGGGAGCTGTTTTTT,CASSFFVRTNTGELFF
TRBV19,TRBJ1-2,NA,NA,TGTGCCAGTAGTATCGACACAAACTATGGCTACACCTTC,CASSIDTNYGYTF
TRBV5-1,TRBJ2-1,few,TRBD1,TGCGCCAGCAGCCACGGGTTAGGGGACAGGCTCTCGGAGCAGTTCTTC,CASSHGLGDRLSEQFF
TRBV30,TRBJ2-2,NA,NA,TGTGCCTACCAAAAGGACAGTCACACCGGGGAGCTGTTTTTT,CAYQKDSHTGELFF
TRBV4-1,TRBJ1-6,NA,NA,TGCGCCAGCAGCCGCGACAGCGAGACGTTGGGTAATTCACCCCTCCACTTT,CASSRDSETLGNSPLHF
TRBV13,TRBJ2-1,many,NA,TGTGCCAGCACCCCGGATGGGGGAAGGTCCTACAATGAGCAGTTCTTC,CASTPDGGRSYNEQFF
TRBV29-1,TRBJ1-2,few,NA,TGCAGCGTTGAACAAAGCGACAAATATCTCCGCACCTTC,CSVEQSDKYLRTF
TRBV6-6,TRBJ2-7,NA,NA,TGTGCCAGCAGTTCACATTCACGAGCCGAGCAGTACTTC,CASSSHSRAEQYF
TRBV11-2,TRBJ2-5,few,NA,TGTGCCAGCAGCCCAGGCGTATCCCTGGAGACCCAGTACTTC,CASSPGVSLETQYF
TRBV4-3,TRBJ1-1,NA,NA,TGCGCCAGCAGACCTGGGACACCCATCCAGACTGAAGCTTTCTTT,CASRPGTPIQTEAFF
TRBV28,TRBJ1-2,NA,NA,TGTGCCAGCAGTTTATGGGGCCTCTATGGCTACACCTTC,CASSLWGLYGYTF
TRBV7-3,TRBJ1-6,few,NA,TGTGCCAGCAGCTTAAACCCCGACTTTAATTCACCCCTCCACTTT,CASSLNPDFNSPLHF
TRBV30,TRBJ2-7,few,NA,TGTGCCTGGAGTAATGGACAGTCCTACGAGCAGTACTTC,CAWSNGQSYEQYF
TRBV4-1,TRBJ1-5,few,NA,TGCGCCAGCAGCCAAGATCGGGTCCAGGGCAGACAGCAGCCCCAGCATTTT,CASSQDRVQGRQQPQHF
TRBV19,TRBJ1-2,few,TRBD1,TGTGCCACCACCACCCGAGGGGGCGCCAACTATGGCTACACCTTC,CATTTRGGANYGYTF
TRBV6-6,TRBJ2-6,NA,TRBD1,TGTGCCAGCGGTCAGGGGGCAGGTGGGGCCAACGTCCTGACTTTC,CASGQGAGGANVLTF
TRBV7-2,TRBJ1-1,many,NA,TGTGCCAGCAGTTATGGACAGCCTTGGGAAGCTTTCTTT,CASSYGQPWEAFF
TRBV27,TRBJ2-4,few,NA,TGTGCCAGCAGTTTGGCGGGCCTAAACATTCAGTACTTC,CASSLAGLNIQYF
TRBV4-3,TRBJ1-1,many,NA,TGCGCCAGCAGCAGGGCCGTCTACACTGAAGCTTTCTTT,CASSRAVYTEAFF
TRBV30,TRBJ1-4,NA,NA,TGTGCCCTTGTGAAGATTAATGAAAAACTGTTTTTT,CALVKINEKLFF
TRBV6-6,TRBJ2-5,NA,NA,TGTGCCAGCAGCGGACTGGATCAAGAGACCCAGTACTTC,CASSGLDQETQYF
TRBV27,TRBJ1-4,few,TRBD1,TGTGCCAGCAGTCACCGGACAGGTGAAAAACTGTTTTTT,CASSHRTGEKLFF
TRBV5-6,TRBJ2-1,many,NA,TGTGCCAGCAGCCGCCGACTGAGTTTTCTAATCTTC,CASSRRLSFLIF
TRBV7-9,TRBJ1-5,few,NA,TGTGCCAGCAGCTTAGAGGGCCAGGTAGGCAATCAGCCCCAGCATTTT,CASSLEGQVGNQPQHF
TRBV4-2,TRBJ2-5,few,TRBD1,TGTGCCAGCAGCTGGAACAGGGGTCGACAGACCCAGTACTTC,CASSWNRGRQTQYF
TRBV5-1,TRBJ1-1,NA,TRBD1,TGCGCCAGCAGCTCCGGACAGGGCACGGACCCTACCAACACTGAAGCTTTCTTT,CASSSGQGTDPTNTEAFF